These 4 T cell receptor beta chains were sequenced from one sample in a study of STAT3 mutations in large granular lymphocyte leukemia. Notes on the study in general: Every T-LGLL patient had at least one immunodominant TCRbeta clonotype.

No antigen has been assigned to these receptors. Some clones are missing from TCRdb's copy, which holds only in-frame ones; the method was immunoSEQ multiplex PCR. The repertoire consists of fewer than 10,000 clones, with 85% to 90% occurring once and the leading ten covering 75% to 90%. The sequenced sample consisted of peripheral blood mononuclear cells. The source of these receptors is a man of 80 years or more with T-cell large granular lymphocyte leukemia. Some clones in this sample may be carry-over from other donors' samples.

This clone was found a few times. The chain links TRBV18 to TRBJ1-5; D is ambiguous. This CDR3 region has 12 residues. Germline V gene lookup returns CDR1 KGHSH and CDR2 LQKENI. Trimming removed 5 bases from V and 6 bases from J, with 8 bases in between. The CDR3: CASSTPSQPQHF. CDR3 nucleotide sequence: TGTGCCAGCTCAACCCCTAGTCAGCCCCAGCATTTT.

The chain links TRBV7-2 to TRBJ1-5; tentatively, D is TRBD1 (6 bases). Looked up from germline, CDR1 is SGHTA and CDR2 is FQGNSA. The V gene lost 3 bases and the J gene lost 6 bases, with 12 bases spanning the gap. The CDR3 covers 14 residues. The CDR3 DNA reads as TGTGCCAGCAGCTTGGCTGGGGGGCCTCAGCCCCAGCATTTT. The encoded protein is CASSLAGGPQPQHF.

This clone was found once. The V call is TRBV5-1, the J call TRBJ1-4, with D uncertain. The CDR3 covers 14 residues. With 2 bases removed from V and 8 bases from J, the gap between germline ends came to 13 bases. Germline V gene data show CDR1 as SGHRS and CDR2 as YFSETQ. CDR3 amino acids: CASSLKALSEKLFF. Written as DNA, the CDR3 is TGCGCCAGCAGCTTAAAAGCTCTTTCGGAAAAACTGTTTTTT.

The sample holds one count of this clone. The V call is TRBV18, the J call TRBJ1-5; D remains unclear. CDR1 KGHSH and CDR2 LQKENI come from the germline V gene. The CDR3 consists of 14 residues. V dropped 5 bases and J dropped 2 bases, with 10 bases sitting between them. The CDR3 DNA follows: TGTGCCAGCTCAGATCAGGACGGCAATCAGCCCCAGCATTTT. Its protein product is CASSDQDGNQPQHF.